The 13 T cell receptor beta chains in this list originate from one sample, sequenced in a study of cytomegalovirus exposure and HLA in healthy donors (dated by TCRdb to about 2017). The library relied on the immunoSEQ multiplex PCR assay. A mixture of 60 forward primers for TCR Vbeta segments and 13 reverse primers for TCR Jbeta segments was used in the multiplex PCR. Imported from immuneACCESS, the table was reduced by TCRdb to in-frame sequences with V and J called. These copies leave out some clones; in studies compared against another copy, an unresolved V gene accounts for under half, and the cause of the remainder is not known. The table for this sample lists a few hundred thousand clones; roughly 80% of them were counted only once. The top ten hold 0.3% to 0.35% of the sample. Sequences were obtained from PBMCs. Receptors were obtained from a girl aged 2-10 years in good health and CMV-seronegative.

The chain carries TRBV4-1 and TRBJ2-1; 8 bases are a match to TRBD2. This CDR3 region has 18 residues. After removal of 5 bases from V and 3 bases from J, the junction contained 15 bases not matched to a gene. Germline loops: CDR1 MGHRA, CDR2 YSYEKL. The CDR3 nucleotides are TGCGCCAGCAGCTTAAAACGCTGGCTAGCGGGCAACTACAATGAGCAGTTCTTC. It yields the protein CASSLKRWLAGNYNEQFF.

CDR3 protein: CASSYSDRGEQYF. The CDR3 nucleotides read TGTGCCAGCAGTTACTCGGACAGGGGCGAGCAGTACTTC. J is TRBJ2-7 and V is TRBV6-5; 9 nucleotides match TRBD1. The CDR3 consists of 13 residues. CDR1 is MNHEY and CDR2 is SVGAGI in the germline V gene. Trimming at V came to 0 bases and at J to 6 bases, leaving 0 bases not matched to a gene.

V gene TRBV27 combines with J gene TRBJ1-1; D unresolved. Germline-derived CDR1 and CDR2 are MNHEY and SMNVEV (reference sequence). The V gene lost 5 bases and the J gene lost 0 bases, with 13 bases spanning the gap. This CDR3 comprises 15 residues. Here the CDR3 reads CASSPHPGLNTEAFF. The CDR3 region has the DNA TGTGCCAGCAGTCCCCATCCAGGCCTGAACACTGAAGCTTTCTTT.

This clone was found once. The DNA of the CDR3 is TGCGCCAGCAGCCAAGATCTGACTAGCGGGGGGCCATACTTC. It yields the protein CASSQDLTSGGPYF. The chain has TRBV4-1 and TRBJ2-7, with 13 bases lining up with TRBD2. Trimming cost V 0 bases and J 13 bases; bases outside gene matches: 6. Germline V gene sequence: CDR1 MGHRA, CDR2 YSYEKL. The CDR3 is made up of 14 amino acids.

This chain's CDR3 is CASARGRGSSYNSPLHF. DNA of the CDR3: TGTGCTAGCGCCAGAGGACGGGGAAGCTCCTATAATTCACCCCTCCACTTT. The V and J genes are TRBV19 and TRBJ1-6; no clear D gene. This CDR3 is built from 17 residues. Germline-derived CDR1 and CDR2 are LNHDA and SQIVND (reference sequence).

The chain joins TRBV5-8 to TRBJ1-6; D is unresolved. V lost 4 bases and J 2 bases, leaving 13 bases between the germline ends. The CDR3 length is 16 residues. The germline CDR1 and CDR2 sequences are SGHTS and YDEGEE. CDR3 region: CASSHGLGTYNSPLHF. The CDR3 DNA is TGTGCCAGCAGCCATGGACTGGGGACCTATAATTCACCCCTCCACTTT.

As concerns this clone: The sample contains more than one DNA sequence encoding this CDR3. The rearrangement links TRBV7-8 to TRBJ2-7, with 7 nucleotides matching TRBD1. CDR1 and CDR2 from the germline V gene are SGHVS and FQNEAQ. Trimming took 1 base from V and 2 from J; bases not matched to a gene: 5. The CDR3 spans 15 residues. CDR3 in amino acids: CASSLGLGGAYEQYF. CDR3 in DNA: TGTGCCAGCAGCTTAGGGTTAGGGGGCGCCTACGAGCAGTACTTC. The full variable domain, its missing parts supplied by reference TRBV7-8 and TRBJ2-7, is GAGVSQSPRYKVAKRGQDVALRCDPISGHVSLFWYQQALGQGPEFLTYFQNEAQLDKSGLPSDRFFAERPEGSVSTLKIQRTQQEDSAVYLCASSLGLGGAYEQYFGPGTRLTVT.

The chain uses TRBV7-6 and TRBJ1-1; the D is unclear. CDR3 size: 13 residues. The ends were cut back, 4 bases at V and 0 bases at J, with 6 bases in the middle. Germline loops: CDR1 SGHVS, CDR2 FNYEAQ. The CDR3 is CASSSYMNTEAFF. The CDR3 region has the DNA TGTGCCAGCAGCTCTTACATGAACACTGAAGCTTTCTTT.

This sequence joins TRBV6-5 and TRBJ2-7; 9 nucleotides align to TRBD1. With V trimmed by 6 bases and J by 0 bases, 6 bases remained unmatched. The CDR3 is 15 amino acids. Germline-derived CDR1 and CDR2 are MNHEY and SVGAGI. The CDR3 region is CASRRTGDSSYEQYF. As DNA, the CDR3 is TGTGCCAGCAGAAGGACAGGGGACTCCTCCTACGAGCAGTACTTC.

This chain connects TRBV11-2 to TRBJ1-5, with a possible D match to TRBD1 (5 bases). The V end was cut by 5 bases, the J end by 7 bases, with 9 bases between. Germline V CDR1 and CDR2: SGHAT, FQNNGV. This CDR3 region has 12 residues. The CDR3 DNA reads as TGTGCCAGCAGCCAAGACAGACAGCCCCAGCATTTT. This gives the protein CASSQDRQPQHF.

This chain uses TRBV18 with TRBJ2-4; D gene unclear. Germline assignment: CDR1 KGHSH and CDR2 LQKENI. The germline V and J ends were trimmed by 3 bases and 0 bases, with 6 bases remaining between them. This CDR3 is built from 14 residues. CDR3 residues: CASSPVRAKNIQYF. CDR3 coding DNA: TGTGCCAGCTCACCTGTCCGAGCCAAAAACATTCAGTACTTC. The whole variable domain, remainder taken from reference TRBV18 and TRBJ2-4, is NAGVMQNPRHLVRRRGQEARLRCSPMKGHSHVYWYRQLPEEGLKFMVYLQKENIIDESGMPKERFSAEFPKEGPSILRIQQVVRGDSAAYFCASSPVRAKNIQYFGAGTRLSVL.

The chain carries TRBV4-2 and TRBJ2-1; TRBD2 is a possible D gene (6 bases). In germline, CDR1 is LGHNA, CDR2 YNFKEQ. V dropped 0 bases and J dropped 3 bases, with 15 bases sitting between them. The length of the CDR3 is 17 residues. The CDR3 is CASSQEGPAGSYNEQFF. The CDR3 nucleotides are TGTGCCAGCAGCCAAGAAGGTCCAGCGGGCAGCTACAATGAGCAGTTCTTC.

This sequence joins TRBV12-5 and TRBJ2-1, with 10 bases matching TRBD2. V lost 0 bases to trimming and J lost 8 bases; unmatched junction nucleotides: 10. Germline V gene lookup returns CDR1 LGHNT and CDR2 FRNRAP. The CDR3 is 17 residues long. CDR3: CASGLVRTSGPRDEQFF. The CDR3 DNA reads as TGTGCTAGTGGTTTGGTTCGGACTAGCGGACCCAGGGATGAGCAGTTCTTC.